This T cell receptor (beta chain) stems from a study of blood T cells in healthy people across ages. Germline lookup yields CDR1 SEHNR and CDR2 FQNEAQ (reference sequence). This CDR3 comprises 16 residues. Overall study results and limits: Getting older went along with TCR beta diversity per million T cells dropping roughly linearly. Strong correlation existed between TCR beta diversity and naive T cell percentage. Because sorting was not performed, PBMCs prevented conclusive naive versus antigen-experienced comparison.

With a J-beta primer mix and a sample-barcoded 5' primer, a second PCR ran about 7 to 12 cycles. The template-switch adaptor, which had 12 random nucleotides, put a tag on each cDNA molecule. In TCRdb, the 5' RACE reads were re-called with MiXCR into one record per CDR3 protein. The table lists about 1 million distinct CDR3 sequences, 45% of them singletons, with approximately 20% in the top ten. As concerns this clonotype: Its specificity is unknown.

V usage is TRBV7-9 and J usage is TRBJ2-5, with TRBD2 identical over 8 bases. The DNA end is more similar to TRBJ2-7, so the J call may be wrong. The source material was blood. The TCR originated in an older woman in good health. The CDR3 sequence is CASSLHSGTRYYEQYF. DNA of the CDR3: TGTGCCAGCAGCTTGCACAGTGGGACTAGGTACTACGAGCAGTACTTC.